This TCR beta chain was captured in a study of T cells in localized non-small cell lung cancer. Germline-derived CDR1 and CDR2 are SGHTA and FQGTGA. V was trimmed by 5 bases and J by 4 bases, leaving 6 bases between them. CDR3 length: 13 amino acids. The assay was immunoSEQ multiplex PCR, and TCRdb's table has in-frame clones only and misses some. The sample carries about 74,000 clones, around 84% recorded once. This clonotype was sampled from a female donor older than 55 with stage I lung adenocarcinoma. The chain has TRBV7-3 and TRBJ2-6; D is undetermined. The specimen was peripheral blood, collected before any cancer treatment. The CDR3 sequence: CASSPLGANVLTF. The CDR3 DNA sequence: TGTGCCAGCAGCCCGCTCGGGGCCAACGTCCTGACTTTC. The entire variable domain, with the rest obtained from reference TRBV7-3 and TRBJ2-6, is as follows: GAGVSQTPSNKVTEKGKYVELRCDPISGHTALYWYRQSLGQGPEFLIYFQGTGAADDSGLPNDRFFAVRPEGSVSTLKIQRTERGDSAVYLCASSPLGANVLTFGAGSRLTVL.